These 24 T cell receptor beta chains share one sample of origin, sequenced in a study of monozygotic twins with inflammatory bowel disease. After re-calling the 5' RACE reads, TCRdb lists one entry per CDR3 protein, DNA absent. This table lists about 380,000 distinct CDR3 sequences. The sequencing sample was made of blood. These receptors were taken from a human donor with ulcerative colitis or Crohn's disease, or a healthy co-twin of an affected twin (not recorded which).

The chain is built from TRBV20-1 and TRBJ2-3; the TRBD1 assignment by TCRdb is unverifiable without DNA. Germline assignment: CDR1 DFQATT and CDR2 SNEGSKA (reference sequence). The CDR3 is 13 amino acids. The CDR3 here is CSVSRTATDTQYF.

The chain joins TRBV6-1 to TRBJ1-4. The CDR3 has 15 amino acids. CDR1 is MNHNS, CDR2 SASEGT, per germline. CDR3 sequence reads: CASSRTFIENEKLFF.

The chain couples TRBV6-2 or TRBV6-3 to TRBJ2-2; TCRdb outputs TRBD2, but without DNA this stays unchecked. CDR3 length: 17 amino acids. Looked up from germline, CDR1 is MNHEY and CDR2 is SVGEGT. This chain's CDR3 is CASSRGLAVGLTGELFF.

The rearrangement uses TRBV7-2 and TRBJ2-7; the D gene TCRdb calls, TRBD1, cannot be checked with no DNA. There are 16 residues in the CDR3. Germline CDR1 and CDR2: SGHTA and FQGNSA. This chain's CDR3 is CASSPSLAGAYYEQYF.

The V gene is TRBV12-3 or TRBV12-4, the J gene TRBJ2-1. The CDR3 is 14 residues long. The CDR3 loop reads CASSLILTYNEQFF.

The CDR3 reads CSADRRGNTEAFF. This rearrangement joins TRBV20-1 to TRBJ1-1. The germline V gene has CDR1 DFQATT and CDR2 SNEGSKA (reference sequence). This CDR3 contains 13 residues.

The V gene is TRBV4-2, the J gene TRBJ2-7; TCRdb's D gene call, TRBD1, goes unchecked for lack of DNA. CDR3 length: 14 residues. Germline loops: CDR1 LGHNA, CDR2 YNFKEQ. CDR3 sequence reads: CASSHTGRRHEQYF.

This chain links TRBV6-2 or TRBV6-3 with TRBJ1-5; TCRdb outputs TRBD1, but without DNA this stays unchecked. CDR1 and CDR2 from the germline V gene are MNHEY and SVGEGT. This CDR3 is 15 amino acids long. The CDR3 sequence is CASGGAVYSNQPQHF.

V usage is TRBV4-2 and J usage is TRBJ1-4; TCRdb's D gene call, TRBD1, goes unchecked for lack of DNA. The CDR3 is 15 amino acids. Germline V gene lookup returns CDR1 LGHNA and CDR2 YNFKEQ. The CDR3 protein is CASSQAGGWDEKLFF.

The V gene is TRBV12-3 or TRBV12-4, the J gene TRBJ2-4; checking the TCRdb D call of TRBD1 is not possible without DNA. CDR3 length: 16 amino acids. This chain's CDR3 is CASSLTGRAAKNIQYF.

V gene TRBV9 combines with J gene TRBJ2-5; TCRdb designates TRBD2, a call that cannot be tested without DNA. CDR1 SGDLS and CDR2 YYNGEE come from the germline V gene. There are 16 residues in the CDR3. The CDR3 protein is CASSPGLAGGIETQYF.

This rearrangement joins TRBV5-4 to TRBJ1-1. The CDR3 totals 15 residues. Germline assignment: CDR1 SGHNT and CDR2 YYREEE (reference sequence). CDR3 loop: CASSLEQALNTEAFF.

The genes are TRBV4-3 and TRBJ2-5; TCRdb picks TRBD1, but there is no DNA to check that call. The germline V gene encodes CDR1 LGHNA and CDR2 YSLEER. The CDR3 is 15 residues long. The CDR3 here is CASSIGTSVQETQYF.

J is TRBJ2-5 and V is TRBV7-3; TCRdb indicates TRBD1, and absent DNA this call remains unverified. The length of the CDR3 is 13 residues. The germline CDR1 and CDR2 sequences are SGHTA and FQGTGA. The CDR3 sequence is CASSLGVAETQYF.

This rearrangement joins TRBV12-3 or TRBV12-4 to TRBJ2-7; TCRdb reports TRBD1, a call that lacks DNA to check it against. The CDR3 has 14 amino acids. CDR3 region: CASKKGRGVYEQYF.

The chain couples TRBV20-1 to TRBJ2-5; TCRdb's D gene call, TRBD2, goes unchecked for lack of DNA. CDR1 and CDR2 (germline): DFQATT, SNEGSKA (reference sequence). The CDR3 has 14 amino acids. CDR3 residues: CSARDRRGVETQYF.

V usage is TRBV6-2 or TRBV6-3 and J usage is TRBJ1-1. The length of the CDR3 is 16 residues. Germline CDR1 and CDR2: MNHEY and SVGEGT. CDR3 loop: CASSYLLAEMNTEAFF.

The J gene is TRBJ1-2, the V gene TRBV2; TCRdb's D call, TRBD1, is unchecked because there is no DNA. Germline V gene sequence: CDR1 SNHLY, CDR2 FYNNEI. The CDR3 runs 13 residues. The CDR3 is CASSNDRRYGYTF.

This chain links TRBV7-6 with TRBJ2-7; checking the TCRdb D call of TRBD1 is not possible without DNA. Germline values: CDR1 SGHVS, CDR2 FNYEAQ. The CDR3 has 14 residues. The CDR3 protein is CASSLGGTGGEQYF.

CDR3: CASSLGLAGLSTDTQYF. The rearrangement links TRBV5-1 to TRBJ2-3; TCRdb reports TRBD2, a call that lacks DNA to check it against. The CDR3 runs 17 residues. Germline V CDR1 and CDR2: SGHRS, YFSETQ.

The chain combines TRBV28 with TRBJ2-5. CDR1 and CDR2 from the germline V gene are MDHEN and SYDVKM. CDR3 size: 12 residues. CDR3 sequence: CASSIRRETQYF.

The V and J genes are TRBV5-6 and TRBJ2-7; as DNA is missing, the TRBD1 call by TCRdb cannot be tested. CDR1 SGHDT and CDR2 YYEEEE come from the germline V gene. The CDR3 length is 14 residues. The CDR3 loop reads CASSLTGVTYEQYF.

V and J are TRBV7-2 and TRBJ2-7; TCRdb selects TRBD2, and the lack of DNA leaves this call unchecked. Germline V gene lookup returns CDR1 SGHTA and CDR2 FQGNSA. This CDR3 region has 15 residues. This CDR3 is CASSLDPGTLGEQYF.

This sequence joins TRBV7-8 and TRBJ1-2. The germline gives CDR1 SGHVS, CDR2 FQNEAQ. The CDR3 covers 13 residues. The CDR3 region is CASSSVIVYGYTF.